This T cell receptor (beta chain) was observed in a study of early T cells in non-severe SARS-CoV-2 infection. Study-wide results and limits: Clonotype matching in VDJdb favored anti-spike CD8 responses and did not capture private and CD4 specificities.

This clonotype occurred many times. The antigen is undetermined. Individual cDNA molecules were tagged with unique molecular identifiers, the study reported. One entry per CDR3 protein results from TCRdb running MiXCR on the 5' RACE reads. The sample lists some 66,000 distinct CDR3 sequences; 8% to 9.5% were seen once. V was clipped by 1 base and J by 6 bases, with 12 bases between them. The CDR3 is 14 amino acids. CDR1 and CDR2 (germline): LGHDT, YNNKEL (reference sequence). Input material: whole blood. This clonotype was obtained from an adult who was a healthcare worker with PCR-confirmed SARS-CoV-2 infection or an uninfected control (not recorded which). The chain joins TRBV3-1 to TRBJ1-1; perhaps TRBD1 as D (6 bases). CDR3 region: CASSQVHRASEAFF. CDR3 sequence (DNA): TGTGCCAGCAGCCAAGTCCACAGGGCTTCTGAAGCTTTCTTT.